The 25 T cell receptor beta chains below all came from one sample that was sequenced in a study of cytomegalovirus exposure and HLA in healthy donors. Data came from immunoSEQ multiplex PCR; TCRdb stores just in-frame clones and leaves some out. This repertoire shows some 98,000 clones, 87% found once; its top ten account for 6% to 6.5%. Material: PBMCs. These receptor sequences come from a man aged 18 to 30 in good health and CMV-seropositive.

The count of this clone is one. This chain connects TRBV18 to TRBJ2-7; 7 nucleotides agree with TRBD2. Germline V gene data show CDR1 as KGHSH and CDR2 as LQKENI. This CDR3 contains 16 residues. The junction had 10 bases not matched to a gene; V was cut back by 3 bases and J by 2 bases. In DNA, the CDR3 is TGTGCCAGCTCACCCCTACTAGCGAGGTTAACCTACGAGCAGTACTTC. Translated, it gives CASSPLLARLTYEQYF. The entire variable domain, with the rest obtained from reference TRBV18 and TRBJ2-7, is as follows: NAGVMQNPRHLVRRRGQEARLRCSPMKGHSHVYWYRQLPEEGLKFMVYLQKENIIDESGMPKERFSAEFPKEGPSILRIQQVVRGDSAAYFCASSPLLARLTYEQYFGPGTRLTVT.

The chain joins TRBV19 to TRBJ1-4; 9 bases line up with TRBD1. With 2 bases clipped from V and 6 bases from J, the junction kept 7 bases outside the gene matches. The CDR3 is 16 residues long. CDR1 is LNHDA, CDR2 SQIVND, per germline (reference sequence). The DNA for the CDR3 is TGTGCCAGTAGTATAAGGATACAGGGGGCGGATGAAAAACTGTTTTTT. It codes for CASSIRIQGADEKLFF.

V usage is TRBV11-3 and J usage is TRBJ2-7; 8 bases match TRBD2. The V segment lost 6 bases and the J segment 3 bases; nucleotides outside the gene matches: 4. CDR1 SGHNT and CDR2 YENEEA come from the germline V gene. This CDR3 region has 13 residues. The CDR3 DNA follows: TGTGCCAGCAGACGAGCGGGGGACTACGAGCAGTACTTC. Translated, it gives CASRRAGDYEQYF.

V usage is TRBV7-8 and J usage is TRBJ1-2, with TRBD1 matching 10 bases. With V trimmed by 5 bases and J by 7 bases, 7 bases remained unmatched. Per the germline V gene, CDR1 is SGHVS and CDR2 is FQNEAQ. The CDR3 consists of 14 residues. DNA of the CDR3: TGTGCCAGCAGCGCCAGACAGGGGGCGGGTGGCTACACCTTC. Amino acid sequence: CASSARQGAGGYTF.

In regard to this clone: Other nucleotide sequences in the sample specify the same CDR3. V gene TRBV5-1 combines with J gene TRBJ2-6; no definite D call. V gave up 0 bases and J gave up 0 bases, with 4 bases separating them. The CDR3 has 15 residues. Germline assignment: CDR1 SGHRS and CDR2 YFSETQ. The CDR3 reads CASSLDLSGANVLTF. CDR3 DNA sequence: TGCGCCAGCAGCTTGGATCTCTCTGGGGCCAACGTCCTGACTTTC.

A single count supports this clone. This chain links TRBV6-6 with TRBJ2-7, with a possible D match to TRBD1 (5 bases). The CDR3 has 13 amino acids. Per the germline V gene, CDR1 is MNHNY and CDR2 is SVGAGI (reference sequence). V was trimmed by 0 bases and J by 4 bases, leaving 7 bases between them. The CDR3 spells CASSYSRVYEQYF. The CDR3 nucleotides are TGTGCCAGCAGTTACTCCAGGGTTTACGAGCAGTACTTC.

V gene TRBV19 combines with J gene TRBJ2-1; TRBD1 is a possible D gene (5 bases). This CDR3 contains 15 residues. Germline assignment: CDR1 LNHDA and CDR2 SQIVND (reference sequence). V dropped 8 bases and J dropped 0 bases, with 14 bases sitting between them. DNA of the CDR3: TGTGCCAGTGGGGCGACTGAAAGCTCCTACAATGAGCAGTTCTTC. Its protein product is CASGATESSYNEQFF.

The chain uses TRBV10-2 and TRBJ1-5; possibly TRBD1 for D (6 bases). The V gene's germline CDR1 is WSHSY and CDR2 SAAADI. CDR3 length equals 15 residues. V lost 0 bases to trimming and J lost 2 bases, with 8 bases between them. The CDR3 nucleotides read TGCGCCAGCAGTGAGTCGGGACACCGCAATCAGCCCCAGCATTTT. Its protein is CASSESGHRNQPQHF.

CDR3 nucleotides: TGTGCCAGCAGGGGACAGGGCCGTCCCTACGAGCAGTACTTC. It is translated as CASRGQGRPYEQYF. V usage is TRBV28 and J usage is TRBJ2-7; 9 bases map to TRBD1. The CDR3 runs to 14 residues. CDR1 is MDHEN, CDR2 SYDVKM, per germline. Trimming took 6 bases from V and 2 from J; bases not matched to a gene: 5.

In this sample, this clone turned up a few times. This sequence joins TRBV7-3 and TRBJ1-2; D uncertain. V was pared by 5 bases and J by 7 bases, with 14 bases between. The CDR3 has 13 residues. Per germline, CDR1 SGHTA and CDR2 FQGTGA. In DNA, the CDR3 is TGTGCCAGCAGCCCAAACGAGGGCGGTGGCTACACCTTC. Protein sequence: CASSPNEGGGYTF.

The chain has TRBV5-1 and TRBJ2-3, with TRBD2 identical over 14 bases. Losses at the gene ends were 3 bases for V and 0 bases for J; bases not matched to a gene: 3. The CDR3 runs 17 residues. Germline V gives CDR1 SGHRS, CDR2 YFSETQ. CDR3 nucleotides: TGCGCCAGCAGCTGGGGGACTAGCGGGAGTAGCACAGATACGCAGTATTTT. Its protein is CASSWGTSGSSTDTQYF.

This clone showed up just once. The rearrangement uses TRBV5-1 and TRBJ1-4; 7 bases are shared with TRBD1. The CDR3 runs to 16 residues. J lost 5 bases, V lost 4 bases, and 11 bases had no gene match. Germline values: CDR1 SGHRS, CDR2 YFSETQ. The CDR3 DNA is TGCGCCAGCAGCGTAGTAGCGGGACAGATAAATGAAAAACTGTTTTTT. As protein: CASSVVAGQINEKLFF.

The chain uses TRBV7-2 and TRBJ1-4, with 7 bases that match TRBD1. The J segment lost 3 bases and the V segment lost 5 bases, leaving 6 bases of the junction unmatched. The CDR3 has 15 amino acids. Germline V lookup: CDR1 SGHTA, CDR2 FQGNSA. The DNA of the CDR3 is TGTGCCAGCAGCCAACGGGGACAGCCTAATGAAAAACTGTTTTTT. The encoded protein is CASSQRGQPNEKLFF.

The genes are TRBV6-5 and TRBJ2-3; 9 nucleotides line up with TRBD2. The V gene end was trimmed by 4 bases and the J gene end by 4 bases; junction bases not matched to a gene: 6. The V gene's germline CDR1 is MNHEY and CDR2 SVGAGI. CDR3 size: 15 residues. The CDR3 here is CASSLGGGGSDTQYF. The CDR3 DNA reads TGTGCCAGCAGTTTGGGCGGGGGGGGGTCAGATACGCAGTATTTT.

The J gene is TRBJ1-2, the V gene TRBV28; a weak D match, TRBD1 (6 bases). The V end was cut by 5 bases, the J end by 8 bases, with 18 bases between. This CDR3 contains 14 residues. Germline V CDR1 and CDR2: MDHEN, SYDVKM. This CDR3 reads CASSPPGQRWGYTF. In nucleotides, the CDR3 is TGTGCCAGCAGTCCCCCGGGACAAAGGTGGGGCTACACCTTC.

The chain employs TRBV6-1 and TRBJ1-2, with TRBD1 identical over 8 bases. There are 15 residues in the CDR3. V lost 2 bases, J lost 8 bases, and 10 bases stayed unmatched. Germline V lookup: CDR1 MNHNS, CDR2 SASEGT. DNA for the CDR3: TGTGCCAGCAGTGAAATAAAGACAGGGGAGTTAGGCTACACCTTC. Amino acids: CASSEIKTGELGYTF.

The V gene is TRBV9, the J gene TRBJ2-5; 9 bases line up with TRBD2. The CDR3 is 16 residues long. Germline V CDR1 and CDR2: SGDLS, YYNGEE. The junction had 7 bases not matched to a gene; V was cut back by 2 bases and J by 2 bases. CDR3 nucleotides: TGTGCCAGCAGCGTTAGGAGCGGGGGGAAACAAGAGACCCAGTACTTC. Translated: CASSVRSGGKQETQYF. Together with reference TRBV9 and TRBJ2-5, the CDR3 gives the full variable domain: DSGVTQTPKHLITATGQRVTLRCSPRSGDLSVYWYQQSLDQGLQFLIQYYNGEERAKGNILERFSAQQFPDLHSELNLSSLELGDSALYFCASSVRSGGKQETQYFGPGTRLLVL.

The V call is TRBV11-3, the J call TRBJ2-7; 12 bases match TRBD2. Germline V gives CDR1 SGHNT, CDR2 YENEEA. J lost 2 bases, V lost 0 bases, and 8 bases had no gene match. This CDR3 is 18 amino acids long. The CDR3, as DNA: TGTGCCAGCAGCTTAGATCCCCCGACTAGCGGGAGTACCTACGAGCAGTACTTC. Translated, it gives CASSLDPPTSGSTYEQYF.

The chain is built from TRBV19 and TRBJ1-6; D gene ambiguous. Trimming took 7 bases from V and 4 from J, leaving 8 bases between them. The germline V gene encodes CDR1 LNHDA and CDR2 SQIVND (reference sequence). CDR3 length: 13 residues. CDR3 nucleotide sequence: TGTGCCAGTACTCGGGGTTATAATTCACCCCTCCACTTT. Amino acids: CASTRGYNSPLHF.

The genes are TRBV11-1 and TRBJ2-5, with 10 bases that match TRBD2. This CDR3 comprises 13 residues. The germline gives CDR1 SGHAT, CDR2 FQDESV (reference sequence). V gave up 9 bases and J gave up 5 bases; unmatched junction bases: 6. Here the CDR3 DNA reads TGTGCCAGTCAGCTAGCGGGAGTTGAGACCCAGTACTTC. It encodes CASQLAGVETQYF.

The V gene is TRBV4-3, the J gene TRBJ1-4; 7 bases line up with TRBD1. With 4 bases clipped from V and 4 bases from J, the junction kept 3 bases outside the gene matches. Germline V CDR1 and CDR2: LGHNA, YSLEER. This CDR3 has 14 residues. Here the CDR3 reads CASSPTGDNEKLFF. The CDR3, as DNA: TGCGCCAGCAGCCCCACAGGGGATAATGAAAAACTGTTTTTT.

This clone was detected once. The chain carries TRBV6-5 and TRBJ2-7; 8 nucleotides agree with TRBD2. CDR3 length: 14 amino acids. Germline V gene lookup returns CDR1 MNHEY and CDR2 SVGAGI. Germline trimming cut 5 bases from V and 6 bases from J; bases unmatched to any gene: 9. CDR3 residues: CASSPGLASSEQYF. CDR3 DNA sequence: TGTGCCAGCAGTCCCGGACTAGCCAGTTCCGAGCAGTACTTC.

The CDR3 here is CASSRDSSMTYEQYF. The CDR3 nucleotides are TGTGCCAGCAGCAGGGACTCAAGCATGACCTACGAGCAGTACTTC. The chain uses TRBV7-2 and TRBJ2-7, with D possibly TRBD2 on 6 matching bases. Germline assignment: CDR1 SGHTA and CDR2 FQGNSA. Trimming took off 5 bases at V and 2 bases at J, with 16 bases between the two ends. The CDR3 runs to 15 residues.

This rearrangement joins TRBV2 to TRBJ1-2; 9 bases align to TRBD1. Germline-derived CDR1 and CDR2 are SNHLY and FYNNEI. The CDR3 runs 13 residues. V lost 8 bases, J lost 5 bases, and 6 bases stayed unmatched. The CDR3 is CASLRDRAYGYTF. For the CDR3, the DNA is TGTGCCAGCCTCCGGGACAGGGCATATGGCTACACCTTC.

The chain links TRBV6-5 to TRBJ1-2; tentative D call: TRBD1 (5 bases). This CDR3 is built from 15 residues. Trimming pared 2 bases from V and 7 bases from J, leaving 17 bases between. The germline V gene encodes CDR1 MNHEY and CDR2 SVGAGI. The CDR3 DNA reads TGTGCCAGCAGTTACGGGGGACGGGGGAGTGGTGGCTACACCTTC. This sequence encodes CASSYGGRGSGGYTF.